The text below deals with one T cell receptor beta chain. The sample belongs to a study of blood T cell repertoires in COVID-19. Study summary: COVID-19 samples collected from the United States, Italy and Spain covered acute and convalescent phases.

Profiling relied on immunoSEQ multiplex PCR, and the TCRdb table lists in-frame clones only, not all of them. The data show about 260,000 clones, with roughly 86% seen just once and around 0.67% held by the top ten. Sequencing was carried out using peripheral blood. The sequence was obtained from a human donor in a cohort sampled during active COVID-19.

CDR3 loop: CASSTSDYLRRNEQFF. The CDR3 DNA is TGTGCCAGCAGTACCTCCGACTACCTAAGGCGGAATGAGCAGTTCTTC. This sequence joins TRBV6-2 or TRBV6-3 and TRBJ2-1, with D perhaps TRBD2 (5 bases). The CDR3 sequence is 16 residues long. The germline V gene encodes CDR1 MNHEY and CDR2 SVGEGT. V lost 5 bases to trimming and J lost 7 bases, with 21 bases between them.